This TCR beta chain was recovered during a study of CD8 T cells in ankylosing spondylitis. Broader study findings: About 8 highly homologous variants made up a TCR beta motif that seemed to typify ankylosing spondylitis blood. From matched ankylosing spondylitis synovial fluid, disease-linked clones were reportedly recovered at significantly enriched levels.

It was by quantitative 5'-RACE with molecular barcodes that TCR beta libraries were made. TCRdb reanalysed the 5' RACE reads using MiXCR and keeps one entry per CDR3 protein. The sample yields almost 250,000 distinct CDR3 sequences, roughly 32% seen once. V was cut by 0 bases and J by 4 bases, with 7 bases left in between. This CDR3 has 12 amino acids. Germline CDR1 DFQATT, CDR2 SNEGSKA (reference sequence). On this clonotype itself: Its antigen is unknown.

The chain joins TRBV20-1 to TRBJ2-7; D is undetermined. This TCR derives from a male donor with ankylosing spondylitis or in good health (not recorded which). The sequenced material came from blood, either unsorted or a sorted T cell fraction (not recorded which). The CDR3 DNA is TGCAGTGCTAGAGATCTATATTACGAGCAGTACTTC. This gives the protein CSARDLYYEQYF.